This TCR beta chain originates from a study of blood T cell repertoires in COVID-19. Study as a whole: The samples span acute and convalescent COVID-19 from the United States, Italy and Spain. Nucleic acid was either cDNA or gDNA, and it came from T cells, B-cell-depleted T cells, or PBMCs.

In germline, CDR1 is ENHRY, CDR2 SYGVKD. V shed 10 bases, J shed 0 bases, and the junction held 4 bases outside the gene matches. CDR3 size: 13 residues. This clone was observed a single time. Under the authors' procedure: Reference gene primer amplification gave nucleated cell count estimates. TCRdb keeps only in-frame clones here, not all; method: immunoSEQ multiplex PCR. V and J calls plus clone size are reproduced from that table; the DNA served to infer D and trimming. The sample carries about 59,000 clones, around 80% recorded once. This sequence was found in a woman in her 70s with acute or convalescent COVID-19. Sequencing input: peripheral blood. V and J are TRBV10-3 and TRBJ1-1, with TRBD1 matching over 8 bases. This chain's CDR3 is CATGTGMNTEAFF. CDR3 in DNA: TGTGCCACCGGGACAGGAATGAACACTGAAGCTTTCTTT.